The 26 T cell receptor beta chains below all came from one sample that was sequenced in a study of T cell repertoires in cytomegalovirus infection. TCRdb processed the reads anew with MiXCR; each CDR3 protein has one entry. The data contain approximately 500,000 distinct CDR3 sequences, about 33% of them singletons. Which antigens these TCRs recognize remains unknown. The sample here was cultured PBMCs, taken from culture after CMV antigen stimulation. All receptors come from a human donor in good health (CMV status not recorded). Some clones in this sample may be carry-over from other donors' samples.

This clonotype showed up just a few times. The chain carries TRBV6-5 and TRBJ2-4; TRBD2 aligns across 7 bases. There are 15 residues in the CDR3. V trimming: 0 bases; J trimming: 5 bases; junction bases outside the gene matches: 4. Germline loops: CDR1 MNHEY, CDR2 SVGAGI. CDR3 DNA: TGTGCCAGCAGTTACTCCTGGGAGGGCCAAAACATTCAGTACTTC. Its protein product is CASSYSWEGQNIQYF.

The chain employs TRBV7-2 and TRBJ2-5, with D perhaps TRBD1 or TRBD2 (5 bases each). The CDR3 contains 14 residues. Germline loops: CDR1 SGHTA, CDR2 FQGNSA. V shed 4 bases and J shed 5 bases, with 14 bases lying between them. Written as DNA, the CDR3 is TGTGCCAGCAGCTACCCCCAGGGACGGGAGACCCAGTACTTC. Its protein is CASSYPQGRETQYF.

The V gene is TRBV6-1, the J gene TRBJ2-3; 8 nucleotides match TRBD2. CDR1 is MNHNS and CDR2 is SASEGT in the germline V gene. The trim removed 7 bases at V and 1 base at J, leaving 7 bases unmatched. This CDR3 region has 15 residues. The CDR3 DNA follows: TGTGCCAGCACCAAGAGCGGGAGTGGCACAGATACGCAGTATTTT. Protein product: CASTKSGSGTDTQYF.

J is TRBJ1-3 and V is TRBV6-5; D remains ambiguous. Germline lookup yields CDR1 MNHEY and CDR2 SVGAGI. This CDR3 spans 15 amino acids. Trimming stripped 0 bases from V and 0 bases from J, with 6 bases between. CDR3 DNA sequence: TGTGCCAGCAGTTACTCATGGGTCTCTGGAAACACCATATATTTT. Translated, it gives CASSYSWVSGNTIYF.

This clonotype has only a few counts. The chain couples TRBV12-3 or TRBV12-4 to TRBJ1-2; D might be TRBD1 (6 bases). V lost 5 bases, J lost 4 bases, and 11 bases lay in between. The length of the CDR3 is 13 residues. The chain's CDR3 is CASSTTGTYGYTF. CDR3 sequence (DNA): TGTGCCAGCAGTACCACAGGGACCTATGGCTACACCTTC.

This chain links TRBV7-2 with TRBJ1-5; possibly TRBD1 for D (5 bases). CDR1 is SGHTA, CDR2 FQGNSA, per germline. Trimming left V 3 bases short and J 3 bases short, with 15 bases between. The CDR3 length is 16 residues. CDR3 region: CASSFGQLKPNQPQHF. CDR3 nucleotide sequence: TGTGCCAGCAGCTTCGGACAATTAAAACCCAATCAGCCCCAGCATTTT. The variable domain in full, completed from reference TRBV7-2 and TRBJ1-5, reads GAGVSQSPSNKVTEKGKDVELRCDPISGHTALYWYRQSLGQGLEFLIYFQGNSAPDKSGLPSDRFSAERTGGSVSTLTIQRTQQEDSAVYLCASSFGQLKPNQPQHFGDGTRLSIL.

DNA for the CDR3: TGTGCCAGCAATTGGGGCACAGATACGCAGTATTTT. Amino acid sequence: CASNWGTDTQYF. The V and J genes are TRBV2 and TRBJ2-3, with D unresolved. CDR3 length: 12 amino acids. Trimming took off 7 bases at V and 1 base at J, with 6 bases between the two ends. Germline CDR1 reads SNHLY; CDR2 reads FYNNEI.

This clonotype was detected only a few times. The chain's CDR3 is CASSYHGNSGGQGTDTQYF. As DNA, the CDR3 is TGTGCCAGCAGTTACCACGGCAATTCGGGGGGCCAAGGCACAGATACGCAGTATTTT. The gene calls are TRBV6-2 or TRBV6-3 and TRBJ2-3, with D tentatively TRBD2 (7 bases). Germline CDR1 MNHEY, CDR2 SVGEGT. The CDR3 covers 19 residues. The germline V and J ends were trimmed by 2 bases and 1 base, with 22 bases remaining between them.

This clonotype occurred a few times. This CDR3 reads CASSPTLWGTQFF. For the CDR3, the DNA is TGTGCCAGCAGCCCAACCCTCTGGGGGACGCAGTTCTTC. The genes are TRBV7-2 and TRBJ2-1, with D tentatively TRBD1 or TRBD2 (5 bases each). The germline V gene has CDR1 SGHTA and CDR2 FQGNSA. The CDR3 extends over 13 amino acids. The germline V and J ends were trimmed by 5 bases and 12 bases, with 17 bases remaining between them.

This clonotype was counted many times. This chain uses TRBV2 with TRBJ2-3; possible D gene TRBD2, 5 bases. This CDR3 has 16 residues. Trimming removed 3 bases from V and 0 bases from J, with 13 bases in between. Germline CDR1 SNHLY, CDR2 FYNNEI. CDR3 bases: TGTGCCAGCAGTGATATTCCTAGCAGCAGCACAGATACGCAGTATTTT. Translated, it gives CASSDIPSSSTDTQYF. The entire variable domain, with the rest obtained from reference TRBV2 and TRBJ2-3, is as follows: EPEVTQTPSHQVTQMGQEVILRCVPISNHLYFYWYRQILGQKVEFLVSFYNNEISEKSEIFDDQFSVERPDGSNFTLKIRSTKLEDSAMYFCASSDIPSSSTDTQYFGPGTRLTVL.

This clonotype was recorded a few times. J is TRBJ1-6 and V is TRBV20-1; D is ambiguous. The CDR3 totals 14 residues. Deletions cut 6 bases from V and 2 bases from J, with 11 bases between. The V gene's germline CDR1 is DFQATT and CDR2 SNEGSKA (reference sequence). The DNA of the CDR3 is TGCAGTGCCTCTCCTGTCGCCTATAATTCACCCCTCCACTTT. This gives the protein CSASPVAYNSPLHF.

The chain joins TRBV7-2 to TRBJ2-2; D might be TRBD1 (5 bases). CDR3 size: 14 residues. The germline V gene has CDR1 SGHTA and CDR2 FQGNSA. The V end was cut by 7 bases, the J end by 4 bases, with 13 bases between. CDR3 region: CASIRAWGTGELFF. The CDR3 DNA follows: TGTGCCAGCATCAGGGCCTGGGGCACCGGGGAGCTGTTTTTT.

This clonotype came up a few times. V usage is TRBV2 and J usage is TRBJ1-1, with D unresolved. V shed 8 bases and J shed 2 bases, with 3 bases lying between them. Germline lookup yields CDR1 SNHLY and CDR2 FYNNEI. The CDR3 extends over 10 amino acids. This CDR3 reads CASANTEAFF. The DNA of the CDR3 is TGTGCCAGCGCAAACACTGAAGCTTTCTTT.

This clonotype has just a few counts. The chain uses TRBV7-2 and TRBJ1-1; D is possibly TRBD1 (6 bases). Germline V gene sequence: CDR1 SGHTA, CDR2 FQGNSA. The CDR3 runs 12 residues. V dropped 7 bases and J dropped 8 bases, with 14 bases sitting between them. The CDR3 bases are TGTGCCAGCAAGGGGGTCAATACCGAAGCTTTCTTT. Its translation: CASKGVNTEAFF. Filled out from reference TRBV7-2 and TRBJ1-1, the complete variable domain reads GAGVSQSPSNKVTEKGKDVELRCDPISGHTALYWYRQSLGQGLEFLIYFQGNSAPDKSGLPSDRFSAERTGGSVSTLTIQRTQQEDSAVYLCASKGVNTEAFFGQGTRLTVV.

V usage is TRBV6-2 or TRBV6-3 and J usage is TRBJ2-7, with TRBD2 matching 12 bases. CDR1 is MNHEY, CDR2 SVGEGT, per germline. The length of the CDR3 is 15 residues. V lost 6 bases to trimming and J lost 3 bases; unmatched junction nucleotides: 6. The CDR3 DNA reads as TGTGCCAGCAGCCAGGGACTAGCGGGCATCTACGAGCAGTACTTC. This codes for CASSQGLAGIYEQYF.

V usage is TRBV7-4 and J usage is TRBJ2-7, with D possibly TRBD2 on 6 matching bases. V lost 2 bases and J lost 3, with 11 bases in between. CDR1 and CDR2 (germline): SGHVT, SQSDAQ. The CDR3 contains 14 residues. CDR3 protein: CASSLPGSFYEQYF. As DNA, the CDR3 is TGTGCCAGCAGCTTACCCGGGAGTTTCTACGAGCAGTACTTC.

This clonotype was counted a few times. The V call is TRBV3-1, the J call TRBJ2-1, with D possibly TRBD2 on 6 matching bases. CDR3 length: 15 residues. V lost 0 bases and J 7 bases, leaving 13 bases between the germline ends. CDR1 and CDR2 from the germline V gene are LGHDT and YNNKEL (reference sequence). The CDR3 DNA is TGTGCCAGCAGCCAAGACCCGGGACTGAGGAATGAGCAGTTCTTC. Translated, it gives CASSQDPGLRNEQFF.

This clonotype was counted a few times. The CDR3 region is CAISEWDLRTGELFF. DNA for the CDR3: TGTGCCATCAGTGAGTGGGACCTAAGGACCGGGGAGCTGTTTTTT. V is TRBV10-3 and J is TRBJ2-2; D may be TRBD1 or TRBD2 (5 bases each). Deletions cut 1 base from V and 5 bases from J, with 11 bases between. The germline V gene encodes CDR1 ENHRY and CDR2 SYGVKD. This CDR3 spans 15 amino acids.

This clonotype was counted many times. V usage is TRBV7-6 and J usage is TRBJ2-1; 8 bases map to TRBD2. From germline, CDR1 is SGHVS and CDR2 FNYEAQ. The CDR3 runs to 18 residues. V shed 0 bases, J shed 2 bases, and the junction held 9 bases outside the gene matches. The CDR3 is CASSLASPGLVTYNEQFF. The CDR3 DNA reads TGTGCCAGCAGCTTAGCTTCCCCGGGACTAGTAACCTACAATGAGCAGTTCTTC.

This clonotype was observed at least ten times. The chain couples TRBV11-3 to TRBJ2-7, with unresolved D. V lost 5 bases to trimming and J lost 4 bases, with 12 bases between them. The germline V gene has CDR1 SGHNT and CDR2 YENEEA. This CDR3 has 13 residues. This CDR3 reads CASSPGQPYEQYV. The DNA of the CDR3 is TGTGCCAGCAGCCCCGGTCAGCCTTACGAGCAGTACGTC.

This clonotype showed up many times. This chain uses TRBV5-6 with TRBJ2-3; D gene uncertain. This CDR3 comprises 12 residues. Trimming cost V 3 bases and J 2 bases, with 4 bases left between them. From germline, CDR1 is SGHDT and CDR2 YYEEEE. CDR3 in DNA: TGTGCCAGCAGCTCTGACACAGATACGCAGTATTTT. As protein: CASSSDTDTQYF.

In DNA, the CDR3 is TGTGCCAGCAGCTTAGTACCAGCGGGAGCCGACTACAATGAGCAGTTCTTC. Translation gives CASSLVPAGADYNEQFF. The chain joins TRBV7-2 to TRBJ2-1; 8 bases fit TRBD2. This CDR3 is 17 amino acids long. J gave up 3 bases and V 1 base, and 8 bases lay outside the gene matches. The V gene's germline CDR1 is SGHTA and CDR2 FQGNSA. Combining the CDR3 with reference TRBV7-2 and TRBJ2-1 gives the whole variable domain GAGVSQSPSNKVTEKGKDVELRCDPISGHTALYWYRQSLGQGLEFLIYFQGNSAPDKSGLPSDRFSAERTGGSVSTLTIQRTQQEDSAVYLCASSLVPAGADYNEQFFGPGTRLTVL.

This sequence joins TRBV18 and TRBJ1-4, with D hard to call. The V gene's germline CDR1 is KGHSH and CDR2 LQKENI. The CDR3 has 13 amino acids. The V gene lost 5 bases and the J gene lost 0 bases, with 4 bases spanning the gap. Here the CDR3 reads CASSVATNEKLFF. The DNA of the CDR3 is TGTGCCAGCTCAGTTGCAACTAATGAAAAACTGTTTTTT.

The chain is built from TRBV6-2 or TRBV6-3 and TRBJ2-3; no definite D call. The V end lost 5 bases, the J end lost 12 bases, and 12 bases lay between the germline ends. This CDR3 has 11 residues. From germline, CDR1 is MNHEY and CDR2 SVGEGT. CDR3 in amino acids: CASSQPESQYF. The DNA for the CDR3 is TGTGCCAGCAGTCAGCCCGAATCACAGTATTTT.

This clonotype was detected only a few times. The DNA for the CDR3 is TGTGCCAGCACCGAAAGGGGGGATAATTCACCCCTCCACTTT. Amino acids: CASTERGDNSPLHF. The chain joins TRBV6-1 to TRBJ1-6; a weak D match, TRBD1 (6 bases). The CDR3 has 14 residues. V lost 7 bases and J 5 bases, leaving 12 bases between the germline ends. Germline values: CDR1 MNHNS, CDR2 SASEGT.

This clonotype was seen only a few times. CDR3 DNA sequence: TGTGCCAGCAGATCTATAGCGGGAGGATCCTACAATGAGCAGTTCTTC. It yields the protein CASRSIAGGSYNEQFF. This chain joins TRBV6-1 and TRBJ2-1, with 10 nucleotides matching TRBD2. Per germline, CDR1 MNHNS and CDR2 SASEGT. V lost 6 bases to trimming and J lost 1 base; unmatched junction nucleotides: 6. The CDR3 runs to 16 residues.